The clone carrying this TCR beta chain was found a few times. Its antigen is still unknown. This CDR3 contains 17 residues. V was clipped by 1 base and J by 6 bases, with 18 bases between them. CDR1 is SGHTA and CDR2 is FQGNSA in the germline V gene. A single record per CDR3 protein comes from TCRdb applying MiXCR to the reads. Of hundreds of thousands of distinct CDR3 sequences listed, roughly 42% are singletons. This sample is drawn from a study of T cell repertoires in cytomegalovirus infection. Looking at the study overall: CMV epitopes, recently identified HLA-C-restricted and well-studied HLA-B-restricted, were used. Public TCR beta signatures provided an indication of both CMV infection and a matching HLA type. Study-level findings and limits: Individuals carrying CMV plus the relevant HLA were identified by cumulative frequency of public TCR beta families. HLA-C-restricted CMV clonotypes gave the most frequent clonotype in two of eight donors.

The chain joins TRBV7-2 to TRBJ2-2; possibly TRBD1 for D (7 bases). The sequence was obtained from a human donor in good health (CMV status not recorded). Some clones in this sample may be carry-over from other donors' samples. Sample: cultured PBMCs, taken from culture after CMV antigen stimulation. The CDR3 DNA follows: TGTGCCAGCAGCTTAGGTCGGAGGGGGCGTTTCGCCGGGGAGCTGTTTTTT. It codes for CASSLGRRGRFAGELFF.